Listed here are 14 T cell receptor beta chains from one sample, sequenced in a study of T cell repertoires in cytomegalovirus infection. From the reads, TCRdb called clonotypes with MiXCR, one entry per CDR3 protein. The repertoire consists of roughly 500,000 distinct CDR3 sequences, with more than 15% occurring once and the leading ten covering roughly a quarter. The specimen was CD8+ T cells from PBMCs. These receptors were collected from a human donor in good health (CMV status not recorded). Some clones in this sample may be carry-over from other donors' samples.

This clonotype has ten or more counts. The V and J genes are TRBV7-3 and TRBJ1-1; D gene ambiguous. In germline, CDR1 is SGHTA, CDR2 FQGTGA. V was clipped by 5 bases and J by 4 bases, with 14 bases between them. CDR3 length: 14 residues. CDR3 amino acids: CASSDSLGGTEAFF. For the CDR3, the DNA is TGTGCCAGCAGCGATTCCCTGGGCGGCACTGAAGCTTTCTTT.

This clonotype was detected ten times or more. The CDR3 loop is CAIRLTGNEQFF. CDR3 DNA: TGTGCCATCAGATTGACAGGCAATGAGCAGTTCTTC. V and J are TRBV10-3 and TRBJ2-1, with TRBD1 as a possible D gene (6 bases). This CDR3 is 12 amino acids long. The V gene's germline CDR1 is ENHRY and CDR2 SYGVKD. Between the trimmed V and J ends, which lost 6 bases and 6 bases, there was a span of 9 bases.

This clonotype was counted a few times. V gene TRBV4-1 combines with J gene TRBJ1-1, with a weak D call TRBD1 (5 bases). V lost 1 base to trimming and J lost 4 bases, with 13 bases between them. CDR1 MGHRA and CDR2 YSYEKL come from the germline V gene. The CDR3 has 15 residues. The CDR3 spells CASSQGQGAGTEAFF. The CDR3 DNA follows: TGCGCCAGCAGCCAAGGGCAGGGAGCCGGCACTGAAGCTTTCTTT.

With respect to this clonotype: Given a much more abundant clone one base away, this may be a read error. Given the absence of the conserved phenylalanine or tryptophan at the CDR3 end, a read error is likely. The CDR3 sequence: CASNQRNSVEQYL. DNA for the CDR3: TGTGCCAGCAACCAAAGGAACTCGGTCGAGCAGTACTTA. V usage is TRBV6-6 and J usage is TRBJ2-7; D is undetermined. The V end lost 7 bases, the J end lost 6 bases, and 16 bases lay between the germline ends. The CDR3 is made up of 13 amino acids. CDR1 MNHNY and CDR2 SVGAGI come from the germline V gene (reference sequence).

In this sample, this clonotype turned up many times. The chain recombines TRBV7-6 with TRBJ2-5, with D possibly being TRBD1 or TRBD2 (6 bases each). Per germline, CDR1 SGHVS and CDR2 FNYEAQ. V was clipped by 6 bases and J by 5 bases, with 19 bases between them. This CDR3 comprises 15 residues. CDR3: CASSRLGTGRETQYF. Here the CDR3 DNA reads TGTGCCAGCAGTCGCCTTGGCACAGGGAGGGAGACCCAGTACTTC.

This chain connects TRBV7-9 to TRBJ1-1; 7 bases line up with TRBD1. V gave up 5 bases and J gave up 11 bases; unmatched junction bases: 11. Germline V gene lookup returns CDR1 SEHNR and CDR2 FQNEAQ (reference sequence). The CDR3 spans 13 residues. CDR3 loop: CASSHRQGRRAFF. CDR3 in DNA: TGTGCCAGCAGCCACCGACAGGGCCGTCGCGCTTTCTTT.

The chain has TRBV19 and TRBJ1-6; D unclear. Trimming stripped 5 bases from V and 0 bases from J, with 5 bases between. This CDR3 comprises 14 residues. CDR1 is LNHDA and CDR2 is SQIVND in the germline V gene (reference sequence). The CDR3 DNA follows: TGTGCCAGTAGTGAGAGCTCCTATAATTCACCCCTCCACTTT. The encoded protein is CASSESSYNSPLHF.

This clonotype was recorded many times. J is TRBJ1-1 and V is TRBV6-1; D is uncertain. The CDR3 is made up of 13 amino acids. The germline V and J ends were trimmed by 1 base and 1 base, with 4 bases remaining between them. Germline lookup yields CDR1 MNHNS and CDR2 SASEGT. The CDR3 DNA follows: TGTGCCAGCAGTGAAGTAGAGAACACTGAAGCTTTCTTT. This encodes CASSEVENTEAFF.

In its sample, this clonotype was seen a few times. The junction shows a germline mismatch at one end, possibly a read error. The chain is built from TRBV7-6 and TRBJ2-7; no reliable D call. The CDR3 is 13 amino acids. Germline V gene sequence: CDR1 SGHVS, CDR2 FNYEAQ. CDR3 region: CASSSGLVDEQYF. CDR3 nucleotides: TGTGCTAGCAGCTCAGGTCTCGTCGACGAGCAGTACTTC. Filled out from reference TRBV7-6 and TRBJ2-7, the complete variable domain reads GAGVSQSPRYKVTKRGQDVALRCDPISGHVSLYWYRQALGQGPEFLTYFNYEAQQDKSGLPNDRFSAERPEGSISTLTIQRTEQRDSAMYRCASSSGLVDEQYFGPGTRLTVT.

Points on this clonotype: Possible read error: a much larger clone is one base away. Written as DNA, the CDR3 is TGTGCCAGCCCCTCCGAGCTCTTCAGTTCCGGGGAGCCGTTTTTT. This codes for CASPSELFSSGEPFF. This chain uses TRBV7-9 with TRBJ2-2; a possible D gene is TRBD2 (5 bases). Germline V lookup: CDR1 SEHNR, CDR2 FQNEAQ (reference sequence). The CDR3 runs to 15 residues.

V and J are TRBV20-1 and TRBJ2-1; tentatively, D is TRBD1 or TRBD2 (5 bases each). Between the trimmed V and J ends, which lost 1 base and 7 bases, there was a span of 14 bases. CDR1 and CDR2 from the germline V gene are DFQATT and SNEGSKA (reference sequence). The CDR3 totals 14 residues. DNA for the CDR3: TGCAGTGCTAGAGCCGGGACGAGAAGGAATGAGCAGTTCTTC. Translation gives CSARAGTRRNEQFF.

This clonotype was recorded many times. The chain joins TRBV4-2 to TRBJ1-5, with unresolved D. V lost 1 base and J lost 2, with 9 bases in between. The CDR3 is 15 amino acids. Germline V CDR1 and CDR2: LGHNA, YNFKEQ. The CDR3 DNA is TGTGCCAGCAGCCAAGTGGAGGGTGGCAATCAGCCCCAGCATTTT. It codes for CASSQVEGGNQPQHF.

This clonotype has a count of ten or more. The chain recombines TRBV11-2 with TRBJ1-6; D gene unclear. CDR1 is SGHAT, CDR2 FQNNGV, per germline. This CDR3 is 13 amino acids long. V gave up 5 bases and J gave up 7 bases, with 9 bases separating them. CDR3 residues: CASSPRSNSPLHF. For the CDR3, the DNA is TGTGCCAGCAGCCCGAGATCGAATTCACCCCTCCACTTT.

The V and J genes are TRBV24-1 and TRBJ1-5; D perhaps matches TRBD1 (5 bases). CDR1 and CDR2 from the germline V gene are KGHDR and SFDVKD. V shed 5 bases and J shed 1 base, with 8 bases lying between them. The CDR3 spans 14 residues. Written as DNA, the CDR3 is TGTGCCACCAGTGTACGGGGGAGCAATCAGCCCCAGCATTTT. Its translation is CATSVRGSNQPQHF.